The present entry profiles one T cell receptor beta chain with its context. The antigen is unknown. Researchers attached unique molecular identifiers to individual cDNA molecules. TCRdb ran MiXCR on the 5' RACE reads and lists one entry per CDR3 protein. The sample lists about 50,000 distinct CDR3 sequences, roughly 8.2% seen once, with roughly 4.2% in the top ten. The data were obtained in a study of early T cells in non-severe SARS-CoV-2 infection. Findings and limits, study-wide: Clonotype matching in VDJdb favored anti-spike CD8 responses and did not capture private and CD4 specificities.

The CDR3 contains 13 residues. Germline lookup yields CDR1 SGHDT and CDR2 YYEEEE. V was clipped by 2 bases and J by 3 bases, with 9 bases between them. The sequence came from an adult who was a healthcare worker with PCR-confirmed SARS-CoV-2 infection or an uninfected control (not recorded which). This chain uses TRBV5-6 with TRBJ2-7; no firm D call. Sequencing was carried out using whole blood. This CDR3 reads CASSFPQSYEQYF. CDR3 nucleotides: TGTGCCAGCAGCTTTCCACAGAGCTACGAGCAGTACTTC.